This entry lists 3 T cell receptor beta chains sequenced from one sample in a study of CD8+ T cells in alopecia areata. As to treatment: oral pan-JAK inhibitor, 5-10 mg twice daily. After isolation, RNA underwent reverse transcription to generate cDNA as the sequencing template. Here immunoSEQ multiplex PCR was the method, and the copy in TCRdb shows in-frame clones only, minus some. In the table there are approximately 150,000 clones, 58% of which are singletons. Sequencing was performed on CD4+ T cells sorted from blood, taken at approximately week 60, from a patient treated with tofacitinib. The receptor set was obtained from a human donor with alopecia areata.

This chain uses TRBV29-1 with TRBJ1-1, with no clear D. Trimming left V 7 bases short and J 2 bases short, with 14 bases between. This CDR3 contains 13 residues. Germline-derived CDR1 and CDR2 are SQVTM and ANQGSEA. The CDR3 region has the DNA TGCAGCGCCATCCCAACACCCAACACTGAAGCTTTCTTT. Translating it yields CSAIPTPNTEAFF.

The gene calls are TRBV30 and TRBJ2-7; D unresolved. The length of the CDR3 is 12 residues. Germline loops: CDR1 GTSNPN, CDR2 SVGIG (reference sequence). The V and J ends lost 2 bases and 2 bases respectively, with 7 bases between them. The CDR3 loop is CAWSSDTYEQYF. CDR3 in DNA: TGTGCCTGGAGTTCAGATACCTACGAGCAGTACTTC.

Concerning this clone itself: In the same sample, other DNA sequences code for this CDR3. The V gene is TRBV30, the J gene TRBJ1-5; D unresolved. From germline, CDR1 is GTSNPN and CDR2 SVGIG (reference sequence). V lost 0 bases to trimming and J lost 4 bases, with 7 bases between them. The CDR3 covers 13 residues. The CDR3 here is CAWSVQSNQPQHF. The CDR3 bases are TGTGCCTGGAGTGTACAGTCGAATCAGCCCCAGCATTTT.